The clone carrying this T cell receptor beta chain appeared once. Its target is not known. Time point indicated: week 5, during vaccination. Doses of 300 ug of mutant IDH1 20-mer peptide were given with topical imiquimod. These data belong to a study of a mutant IDH1 vaccine in newly diagnosed glioma. Study-wide background: Vaccines began 4-6 weeks after radiotherapy alone, or with temozolomide cycles. Patients had received radiotherapy, temozolomide, or both previously, most receiving both.

Generated by immunoSEQ multiplex PCR, the TCRdb table keeps only in-frame clones and is missing some. The sample has about 54,000 clones; over 70% are singletons. Study-wide findings and caveats: Detectable vaccine-induced immune responses arose in around 93% of patients.

The CDR3 runs to 17 residues. The sequence was obtained from a man aged 25 to 40 with glioma. The rearrangement joins TRBV21-1 to TRBJ2-7; the DNA was not used to check the table's D call, TRBD1. TRBV21-1 has pseudogene status. The specimen comprised PBMCs, sampled from a glioma patient whose treatment included an IDH1 peptide vaccine. The CDR3 coding sequence is TGTGCCAGCAGCTTCCGAACCCCCGGGCAGGGGGTTGGGGAGCAGTACTTC. Residues: CASSFRTPGQGVGEQYF.